Below, 26 T cell receptor beta chains from the same sample are listed, as sequenced in a study of T cell clonality in common variable immunodeficiency. Study outcomes and limitations: In common variable immunodeficiency, TCR beta chains reportedly carried fewer deletions and N-nucleotide insertions.

Their recognized antigens are unknown. The data were produced by immunoSEQ multiplex PCR, yet TCRdb's version contains in-frame clones alone and is incomplete. In total the sample includes about 12,000 clones, none of them seen once. The sequenced sample was peripheral blood mononuclear cells. The receptors shown here come from a human donor with common variable immunodeficiency.

This clone was counted a few times. From the germline J gene comes the end of the CDR3, since the read stops 3 residues before it. V and J are TRBV19 and TRBJ1-5, with D possibly TRBD1 on 5 matching bases. Trimming took off 5 bases at V and 0 bases at J, with 14 bases between the two ends. Looked up from germline, CDR1 is LNHDA and CDR2 is SQIVND (reference sequence). This CDR3 spans 16 amino acids. CDR3 residues: CASSQRQSYSNQPQHF. CDR3 DNA, as far as it was read: TGTGCCAGTAGTCAGAGACAGTCTTATAGCAATCAGCCC. The whole variable domain, remainder taken from reference TRBV19 and TRBJ1-5, is DGGITQSPKYLFRKEGQNVTLSCEQNLNHDAMYWYRQDPGQGLRLIYYSQIVNDFQKGDIAEGYSVSREKKESFPLTVTSAQKNPTAFYLCASSQRQSYSNQPQHFGDGTRLSIL.

There are many counts of this clone. The read ends 3 residues before the CDR3 terminus; that terminus is restored from the germline J gene. The same CDR3 arises from other DNA sequences in this sample as well. The chain joins TRBV6-2 or TRBV6-3 to TRBJ1-2; D uncertain. Germline assignment: CDR1 MNHEY and CDR2 SVGEGT. V lost 6 bases to trimming and J lost 4 bases, with 9 bases between them. The CDR3 has 12 amino acids. CDR3 DNA (partial): TGTGCCAGCAGAACTGGCGGCTATGGC. Its translation is CASRTGGYG. The entire CDR3 sequence reads CASRTGGYGYTF.

This clone has a handful of counts. The sequenced part of the CDR3 DNA is TGTGCCAGCAGTTACGACAGGGGGTACGAG. It is translated as CASSYDRGYE. Given in full, the CDR3 is CASSYDRGYEQYF. This chain links TRBV6-2 or TRBV6-3 with TRBJ2-7; TRBD1 matches 9 bases. The read stops 3 residues short of the end of the CDR3; the missing end is completed from the germline J gene. Germline CDR1 is MNHEY and CDR2 is SVGEGT. The CDR3 has 13 amino acids. The junction had 0 bases not matched to a gene; V was cut back by 2 bases and J by 4 bases.

In this sample, this clone turned up a few times. The CDR3 end falls 3 residues outside the read, so it is completed with the germline J gene. V and J are TRBV19 and TRBJ1-2; 7 bases fit TRBD1. Germline V gives CDR1 LNHDA, CDR2 SQIVND (reference sequence). The CDR3 consists of 15 residues. CDR3 sequence: CASTLGGQWPLGYTF. The sequenced CDR3 bases are TGTGCCAGTACCCTAGGGGGACAGTGGCCCTTGGGC.

Concerning this clone: The observed sequence ends 3 residues before the CDR3 terminus, with the missing tail filled in from the germline J gene. The V gene is TRBV2, the J gene TRBJ2-3; 11 bases map to TRBD2. Germline V gene data show CDR1 as SNHLY and CDR2 as FYNNEI. CDR3 length: 17 amino acids. The CDR3 here is CAGSFRLAGILPNAQYF. CDR3 DNA, as far as it was read: TGTGCCGGATCATTTAGACTAGCGGGGATACTACCTAATGCG.

On this clone: The read halts 3 residues ahead of the CDR3 end, with the missing end drawn from the germline J gene. This chain uses TRBV30 with TRBJ1-1; D is ambiguous. Trimming took 1 base from V and 5 from J, leaving 5 bases between them. The CDR3 spans 11 residues. Germline V gene data show CDR1 as GTSNPN and CDR2 as SVGIG (reference sequence). CDR3 in amino acids: CAWSARTEAFF. CDR3 bases read: TGTGCCTGGAGTGCGAGGACTGAA.

As concerns this clone: The read terminates 3 residues ahead of where the CDR3 ends, so the germline J gene completes it. The chain recombines TRBV2 with TRBJ2-7, with D possibly being TRBD1 (7 bases). Germline CDR1 and CDR2: SNHLY and FYNNEI. CDR3 length equals 13 residues. Deletions cut 6 bases from V and 3 bases from J, with 12 bases between. The sequenced part of the CDR3 DNA is TGTGCCAGCAGGCGGGACAGCCACTACGAG. As protein: CASRRDSHYE. The whole CDR3 sequence is CASRRDSHYEQYF. The variable domain in full, with the rest retrieved from reference TRBV2 and TRBJ2-7, is EPEVTQTPSHQVTQMGQEVILRCVPISNHLYFYWYRQILGQKVEFLVSFYNNEISEKSEIFDDQFSVERPDGSNFTLKIRSTKLEDSAMYFCASRRDSHYEQYFGPGTRLTVT.

Of note for this clone: The CDR3 is cut off 3 residues early in the read; its end comes from the germline J gene. J is TRBJ2-5 and V is TRBV7-9, with TRBD1 as a possible D gene (7 bases). Trimming took 2 bases from V and 5 from J, leaving 15 bases between them. CDR3 length: 15 residues. Germline V lookup: CDR1 SEHNR, CDR2 FQNEAQ (reference sequence). The CDR3 sequence: CASSLTATGRETQYF. The CDR3 bases that were read are TGTGCCAGCAGCTTAACCGCGACAGGGAGGGAGACC.

A note on this clone: The read falls 3 residues short of the CDR3 end, and the missing part is taken from the germline J gene. This rearrangement joins TRBV5-4 to TRBJ2-5; perhaps TRBD2 as D (6 bases). CDR1 and CDR2 from the germline V gene are SGHNT and YYREEE (reference sequence). The CDR3 is 15 residues long. The V end lost 4 bases, the J end lost 2 bases, and 15 bases lay between the germline ends. CDR3 in amino acids: CASSEGLASQETQYF. Partial CDR3 DNA: TGTGCCAGCAGCGAGGGGCTAGCGAGTCAAGAGACC. Variable domain in full (rest from reference TRBV5-4 and TRBJ2-5): ETGVTQSPTHLIKTRGQQVTLRCSSQSGHNTVSWYQQALGQGPQFIFQYYREEENGRGNFPPRFSGLQFPNYSSELNVNALELDDSALYLCASSEGLASQETQYFGPGTRLLVL.

With regard to this clone: The read ends 3 residues before the CDR3 terminus; that terminus is restored from the germline J gene. V is TRBV7-2 and J is TRBJ2-7; no reliable D call. Germline values: CDR1 SGHTA, CDR2 FQGNSA. V was shortened by 5 bases and J by 0 bases, with 5 bases between the two germline ends. The CDR3 is 12 residues long. The CDR3 bases that were read are TGTGCCAGCAGCCTAAGCTCCTACGAG. This gives the protein CASSLSSYE. The full CDR3 is CASSLSSYEQYF.

This clone was counted only a few times. Read coverage stops 3 residues before the CDR3 terminus; the germline J gene supplies the remainder. The chain joins TRBV19 to TRBJ1-1, with 8 bases fitting TRBD1. V trimming: 6 bases; J trimming: 4 bases; junction bases outside the gene matches: 10. This CDR3 comprises 15 residues. Germline loops: CDR1 LNHDA, CDR2 SQIVND (reference sequence). The covered CDR3 bases are TGTGCCAGTAGCCCCATGTCTACAGGGGGCACTGAA. Translation gives CASSPMSTGGTE. The full CDR3 is CASSPMSTGGTEAFF.

This clone was observed a handful of times. Read data end 3 residues before the CDR3 end; the end is taken from the germline J gene. V is TRBV30 and J is TRBJ1-6, with D perhaps matching TRBD1 (6 bases). Germline lookup yields CDR1 GTSNPN and CDR2 SVGIG (reference sequence). The CDR3 length is 12 residues. Deletions cut 5 bases from V and 9 bases from J, with 11 bases between. The CDR3 protein is CAWGQGGSPLHF. The DNA read from the CDR3 is TGTGCCTGGGGACAAGGGGGTTCACCC. Variable domain in full (rest from reference TRBV30 and TRBJ1-6): SQTIHQWPATLVQPVGSPLSLECTVEGTSNPNLYWYRQAAGRGLQLLFYSVGIGQISSEVPQNLSASRPQDRQFILSSKKLLLSDSGFYLCAWGQGGSPLHFGNGTRLTVT.

Of note for this clone: The read is 3 residues too short to cover the CDR3 end, so that end is filled in from the germline J gene. The chain recombines TRBV6-2 or TRBV6-3 with TRBJ2-7; D is unclear. CDR1 is MNHEY, CDR2 SVGEGT, per germline. Trimming left V 2 bases short and J 1 base short, with 12 bases between. This CDR3 region has 15 residues. The CDR3 DNA, read in part, is TGTGCCAGCAGTTACGGCTCAGGCACGTCCTACGAG. Translating it yields CASSYGSGTSYE. The entire CDR3 protein reads CASSYGSGTSYEQYF.

About this clone: Coverage ceases 3 residues before the CDR3 finishes, and the germline J gene fills in the end. The V call is TRBV18, the J call TRBJ1-1, with D perhaps TRBD1 (6 bases). V lost 5 bases, J lost 1 base, and 11 bases lay in between. The CDR3 runs 14 residues. From germline, CDR1 is KGHSH and CDR2 LQKENI. The part of the CDR3 DNA that was read is TGTGCCAGCTCAACGACGGGACAGAACACTGAA. It yields the protein CASSTTGQNTE. The entire CDR3 reads CASSTTGQNTEAFF.

This clone has a handful of counts. The read gets to within 3 residues of the CDR3 end, and the germline J gene fills in the rest. V and J are TRBV30 and TRBJ2-3, with a possible D match to TRBD1 (5 bases). The V and J ends lost 1 base and 2 bases respectively, with 7 bases between them. CDR1 is GTSNPN, CDR2 SVGIG, per germline (reference sequence). The CDR3 spans 13 residues. The CDR3 reads CAWSGTLTDTQYF. The CDR3 DNA, read in part, is TGTGCCTGGAGTGGGACACTCACAGATACG.

As regards this clone: The CDR3 end lies 3 residues beyond the end of the read and is filled in from the germline J gene. The rearrangement links TRBV7-2 to TRBJ2-3; tentatively, D is TRBD2 (7 bases). Trimming removed 0 bases at V and 5 bases at J, with 12 bases between. The CDR3 contains 15 residues. The germline V gene encodes CDR1 SGHTA and CDR2 FQGNSA. The sequenced part of the CDR3 DNA is TGTGCCAGCAGCTTAGCGGGGGGGCGTCAAGATACG. Protein sequence: CASSLAGGRQDT. The whole CDR3 sequence is CASSLAGGRQDTQYF.

This clone counts as medium-sized (0.01 to 0.1%). The sequence runs out 3 residues before the end of the CDR3; the remainder is reconstructed from the germline J gene. This chain joins TRBV20-1 and TRBJ2-3; 9 nucleotides agree with TRBD2. Germline V lookup: CDR1 DFQATT, CDR2 SNEGSKA (reference sequence). V gave up 5 bases and J gave up 2 bases; unmatched junction bases: 8. The CDR3 consists of 15 residues. The CDR3 here is CSALATSGYTDTQYF. CDR3 DNA (partial): TGCAGTGCTCTAGCGACTAGCGGATACACAGATACG.

As concerns this clone: Read sequence stops 3 residues before the CDR3 end, and the germline J gene provides the missing end. The chain combines TRBV19 with TRBJ2-7; D gene unclear. Trimming left V 10 bases short and J 5 bases short, with 15 bases between. Germline V gives CDR1 LNHDA, CDR2 SQIVND (reference sequence). The CDR3 is made up of 12 amino acids. Here the CDR3 reads CATFESKNEQYF. The CDR3 bases that were read are TGTGCCACCTTCGAGAGCAAAAACGAG.

To note about this clone: The read gets to within 3 residues of the CDR3 end, and the germline J gene fills in the rest. The chain combines TRBV6-1 with TRBJ1-2, with TRBD1 matching over 7 bases. The ends lost 1 base at V and 4 bases at J; junction bases unmatched: 3. Germline V gene lookup returns CDR1 MNHNS and CDR2 SASEGT. The CDR3 contains 14 residues. The part of the CDR3 DNA that was read is TGTGCCAGCAGTGAAGAGACAGGGACCTATGGC. Translated: CASSEETGTYG. The whole CDR3 sequence is CASSEETGTYGYTF.

This clone is labeled large. The read gets to within 3 residues of the CDR3 end, and the germline J gene fills in the rest. The rearrangement links TRBV18 to TRBJ1-2; D is uncertain. The CDR3 has 15 amino acids. V lost 0 bases, J lost 0 bases, and 8 bases lay in between. Per the germline V gene, CDR1 is KGHSH and CDR2 is LQKENI. The CDR3 DNA, read in part, is TGTGCCAGCTCACCACCTCAGACTCCTAACTATGGC. Translation gives CASSPPQTPNYG. The complete CDR3 reads CASSPPQTPNYGYTF.

This clone has a handful of counts. The read ends 3 residues before the CDR3 terminus; that terminus is restored from the germline J gene. V usage is TRBV18 and J usage is TRBJ2-7; 7 bases map to TRBD1. CDR1 is KGHSH and CDR2 is LQKENI in the germline V gene. The CDR3 sequence is 14 residues long. V lost 3 bases, J lost 3 bases, and 5 bases stayed unmatched. The CDR3 loop reads CASSPRQGDYEQYF. The sequenced CDR3 bases are TGTGCCAGCTCACCTCGGCAGGGGGACTACGAG.

Details on this clone: The CDR3 extends 3 residues past the end of the read, so its final part is completed from the germline J gene. The chain links TRBV7-9 to TRBJ1-2, with D tentatively TRBD1 (6 bases). Trimming took 1 base from V and 4 from J, leaving 10 bases between them. Germline V lookup: CDR1 SEHNR, CDR2 FQNEAQ (reference sequence). This CDR3 spans 14 amino acids. CDR3 amino acids: CASSLGGGLYGYTF. The sequenced part of the CDR3 DNA is TGTGCCAGCAGCTTAGGTGGGGGCCTCTATGGC.

In this sample, this clone turned up a few times. The read ends 3 residues shy of where the CDR3 ends; the end is completed using the germline J gene. V gene TRBV20-1 combines with J gene TRBJ2-7, with D possibly being TRBD1 (6 bases). V lost 6 bases to trimming and J lost 3 bases, with 18 bases between them. Germline V gene sequence: CDR1 DFQATT, CDR2 SNEGSKA (reference sequence). The CDR3 runs 14 residues. CDR3: CSASRGGQSYEQYF. The DNA read from the CDR3 is TGCAGTGCCAGCAGGGGCGGTCAAAGCTACGAG.

This clone is categorized as medium-sized. Sequencing ends 3 residues short of the CDR3 end; the germline J gene provides the rest. V is TRBV12-5 and J is TRBJ1-6; tentatively, D is TRBD1 (5 bases). The CDR3 runs to 14 residues. With 2 bases removed from V and 7 bases from J, the gap between germline ends came to 9 bases. Looked up from germline, CDR1 is LGHNT and CDR2 is FRNRAP. CDR3 residues: CASGLYGGNSPLHF. The DNA read from the CDR3 is TGTGCTAGTGGTTTGTACGGGGGGAATTCACCC.

This clone was seen a handful of times. The read comes to an end 3 residues before the CDR3 does, leaving the germline J gene to fill in the end. The chain has TRBV7-2 and TRBJ2-3; tentative D call: TRBD2 (5 bases). Germline values: CDR1 SGHTA, CDR2 FQGNSA. V lost 2 bases and J 1 base, leaving 10 bases between the germline ends. There are 15 residues in the CDR3. The covered CDR3 bases are TGTGCCAGCAGCTTACAGTTCGGGGGCACAGATACG. Translation: CASSLQFGGTDT. The CDR3 as a whole reads CASSLQFGGTDTQYF.

The sequenced part of the CDR3 DNA is TGTGCCAGCAGGGCATCCGGGACAGGCTATCATGGC. It codes for CASRASGTGYHG. The whole CDR3 reads CASRASGTGYHGYTF. V usage is TRBV2 and J usage is TRBJ1-2, with 8 bases fitting TRBD1. The read ends 3 residues before the CDR3 terminus; that terminus is restored from the germline J gene. Germline V lookup: CDR1 SNHLY, CDR2 FYNNEI. After removal of 6 bases from V and 6 bases from J, the junction contained 12 bases not matched to a gene. This CDR3 region has 15 residues.